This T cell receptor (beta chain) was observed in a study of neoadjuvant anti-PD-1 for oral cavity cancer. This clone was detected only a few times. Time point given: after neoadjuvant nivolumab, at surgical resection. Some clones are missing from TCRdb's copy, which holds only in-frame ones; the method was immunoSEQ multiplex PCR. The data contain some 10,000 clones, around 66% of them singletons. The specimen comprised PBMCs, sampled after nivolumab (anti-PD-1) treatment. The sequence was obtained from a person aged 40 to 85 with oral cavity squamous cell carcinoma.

The CDR3 protein is CASSPPRMGETQYF. The CDR3 DNA sequence: TGTGCCAGCTCACCACCGCGGATGGGGGAGACCCAGTACTTC. This sequence joins TRBV18 and TRBJ2-5; D is undetermined. CDR1 and CDR2 (germline): KGHSH, LQKENI. The CDR3 covers 14 residues. Trimming removed 0 bases at V and 5 bases at J, with 10 bases between.